This TCR beta chain came from a study of regulatory T cells in long-lasting Graves disease. There are many counts of this clonotype. Described time point: newly diagnosed GD, antithyroid drugs for less than 3 months. The TCR library used RNA extracted from PBMCs. The CDR3 spans 16 residues. The V and J ends lost 4 bases and 3 bases respectively, with 19 bases between them. CDR1 and CDR2 (germline): SEHNR, FQNEAQ (reference sequence). Assembly of TCR beta libraries relied on iRepertoire HTBI primers together with Arm-PCR of CDR3 regions. In the source study's methods: Across samples, more than 55 TRBV and more than 13 TRBJ segments were found. Each CDR3 protein gets one entry after TCRdb re-called the multiplex PCR reads with MiXCR. These V and J calls are TCRdb output, not the study's own analysis. The sample lists approximately 230,000 distinct CDR3 sequences, 15% to 20% occurring once.

This clonotype was obtained from a female donor with Graves disease. This specimen consisted of peripheral blood mononuclear cells (PBMCs), obtained at new diagnosis, from a patient treated with antithyroid drugs. J is TRBJ2-7 and V is TRBV7-9; D is perhaps TRBD1 (6 bases). CDR3 residues: CASSSGTGTPSYEQYF. CDR3 sequence (DNA): TGTGCCAGCAGCTCCGGAACCGGGACACCGAGCTACGAGCAGTACTTC. Full variable domain (rest looked up from reference TRBV7-9 and TRBJ2-7): DTGVSQNPRHKITKRGQNVTFRCDPISEHNRLYWYRQTLGQGPEFLTYFQNEAQLEKSRLLSDRFSAERPKGSFSTLEIQRTEQGDSAMYLCASSSGTGTPSYEQYFGPGTRLTVT.